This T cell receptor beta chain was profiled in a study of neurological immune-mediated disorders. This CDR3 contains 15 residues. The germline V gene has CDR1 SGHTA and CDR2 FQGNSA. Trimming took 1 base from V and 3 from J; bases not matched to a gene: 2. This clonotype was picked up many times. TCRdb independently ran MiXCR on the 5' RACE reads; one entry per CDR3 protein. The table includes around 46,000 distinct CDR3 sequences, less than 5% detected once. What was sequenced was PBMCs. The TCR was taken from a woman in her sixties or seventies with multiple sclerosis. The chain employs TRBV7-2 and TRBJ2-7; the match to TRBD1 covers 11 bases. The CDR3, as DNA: TGTGCCAGCAGCTTAGTGGGACAGGGGGGCTACGAGCAGTACTTC. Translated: CASSLVGQGGYEQYF.